The 11 T cell receptor beta chains given below trace back to one sample, sequenced in a study of tumor-infiltrating lymphocytes in primary liver carcinoma. From approximately 450 ng total RNA, TCR beta cDNA was generated with a primer in the constant region. Slightly modified ARM-PCR, run as three nested multiplex PCR rounds, produced the TCR beta libraries. It was with TRBV1-TRBV30 forward primers and a C-beta reverse primer that the first two PCR rounds were run, at 10 cycles each. TCRdb processed the multiplex PCR reads anew with MiXCR; each CDR3 protein has one entry. The repertoire has fewer than 80,000 distinct CDR3 sequences, around 66% of them found once; the top ten carry around 24%. Investigators took RNA and DNA out together from 20-30 mg of unsorted bulk tissue. Sequencing was carried out using tumor-adjacent normal liver tissue. All receptors derive from a man aged 40-50 years with primary liver carcinoma and hepatitis B virus infection.

To note about this clonotype: Compared with germline, one end of the junction differs, possibly owing to a read error. The chain recombines TRBV11-1 with TRBJ2-1; a weak D match, TRBD2 (5 bases). The germline V gene has CDR1 SGHAT and CDR2 FQDESV (reference sequence). The CDR3 runs 15 residues. The CDR3 DNA is TGTGCCAGCTGCTTAGCGAGGACCGGAGGAAAGGAGCAGTTCTTC. Encoded protein: CASCLARTGGKEQFF.

Turning to this clonotype: Sequence at one end of the junction differs from germline and may be a read error. The chain couples TRBV7-8 to TRBJ2-7, with 7 bases lining up with TRBD2. CDR1 and CDR2 (germline): SGHVS, FQNEAQ. The CDR3 spans 15 residues. CDR3 nucleotides: TGTGCCGGCAGCTTCTCCAGCGGGATAACCTACGAGCAGTGCTTC. It is translated as CAGSFSSGITYEQCF.

On this clonotype itself: Given a much more abundant clone one base away, this may be a read error. Since the CDR3 does not end with the conserved phenylalanine or tryptophan, this likely comes from a read error. This sequence joins TRBV6-1 and TRBJ2-3; TRBD1 matches 10 bases. With 6 bases clipped from V and 5 bases from J, the junction kept 8 bases outside the gene matches. The CDR3 runs to 15 residues. CDR1 MNHNS and CDR2 SASEGT come from the germline V gene. The CDR3 sequence is CASRDDRGPGDTQYL. CDR3 DNA: TGTGCCAGCAGAGACGACAGGGGGCCGGGAGATACGCAGTATCTT.

A note on this clonotype: Compared with germline, one end of the junction differs, possibly owing to a read error. The chain uses TRBV7-9 and TRBJ2-1; D gene ambiguous. Germline loops: CDR1 SEHNR, CDR2 FQNEAQ (reference sequence). This CDR3 spans 11 amino acids. Written as DNA, the CDR3 is TGTGCCGGCAGCTTTCTTGGTGAGCAGTCCTTC. Protein: CAGSFLGEQSF.

This clonotype is medium-sized within its sample. The chain recombines TRBV10-3 with TRBJ2-4; perhaps TRBD1 as D (6 bases). The V gene's germline CDR1 is ENHRY and CDR2 SYGVKD. Deletions cut 0 bases from V and 3 bases from J, with 15 bases between. This CDR3 comprises 17 residues. The CDR3 nucleotides read TGTGCCATCAGTGAGTCCTCCACAGGGATTGGCAAAAACATTCAGTACTTC. This codes for CAISESSTGIGKNIQYF.

This clonotype was counted between two and nine times. V gene TRBV5-1 combines with J gene TRBJ2-1; 10 bases fit TRBD2. The CDR3 length is 18 residues. Germline V gene lookup returns CDR1 SGHRS and CDR2 YFSETQ. Trimming took 4 bases from V and 4 from J; bases not matched to a gene: 14. CDR3 in amino acids: CASSPQGASGSRYNEQFF. CDR3 nucleotides: TGCGCCAGCAGCCCCCAAGGGGCTAGCGGGAGTAGGTACAATGAGCAGTTCTTC.

This clonotype was observed a single time. The conserved final phenylalanine or tryptophan is absent from the CDR3, which likely points to a read error. It is unclear where the CDR3 begins or ends on the DNA, so no DNA is shown, and the CDR3 is as TCRdb lists it. The chain joins TRBV6-1 to TRBJ2-3. The CDR3 comprises 11 residues, both ends counted. Germline CDR1 and CDR2: MNHNS and SASEGT. CDR3 sequence reads: CASSHTDTRYL.

A note on this clonotype: Germline and junction disagree at one end, which may indicate a read error. This chain connects TRBV11-2 to TRBJ2-7; D remains ambiguous. The germline gives CDR1 SGHAT, CDR2 FQNNGV. The CDR3 is 14 residues long. CDR3 DNA sequence: TGTGCCATCAGCTTGATCCTGGGCAGTTACAAGCAGTACTTC. This encodes CAISLILGSYKQYF.

In nucleotides, the CDR3 is TGTGCCAGCAGCTTCATGGCTAGCTGGACGTATGATCAGTACTTC. The encoded protein is CASSFMASWTYDQYF. The chain is built from TRBV5-6 and TRBJ2-7; a weak D match, TRBD2 (5 bases). Germline-derived CDR1 and CDR2 are SGHDT and YYEEEE. The CDR3 spans 15 residues. Trimming removed 2 bases from V and 10 bases from J, with 22 bases in between.

The J gene is TRBJ2-3, the V gene TRBV11-2; 8 nucleotides align to TRBD2. Germline CDR1 SGHAT, CDR2 FQNNGV. CDR3 length: 16 amino acids. V dropped 0 bases and J dropped 5; count of bases not matched to a gene: 7. The CDR3 sequence: CASSLEGLVWRDTQYF. As DNA, the CDR3 is TGTGCCAGCAGCTTAGAGGGACTAGTGTGGAGAGATACGCAGTATTTT.

In its sample, this clonotype was seen many times. V usage is TRBV7-9 and J usage is TRBJ2-1, with a possible D match to TRBD2 (6 bases). CDR3 length: 16 residues. The V end lost 2 bases, the J end lost 4 bases, and 15 bases lay between the germline ends. Germline CDR1 and CDR2: SEHNR and FQNEAQ (reference sequence). CDR3 nucleotide sequence: TGTGCCAGCAGCTTATCCTCGGGAGACCCTTACAATGAGCAGTTCTTC. Translating gives CASSLSSGDPYNEQFF.